This is a list of T cell receptor beta chains from one sample in a study of Tregs in tolerant kidney transplant recipients. Their antigens remain unidentified. Some clones are missing from TCRdb's copy, which holds only in-frame ones; the method was immunoSEQ multiplex PCR. The sample has about 15,000 clones, 45% to 55% seen once. This specimen was CD4+ T cells from blood cultured with allogeneic cells, taken before the transplant. The receptors stem from a human patient who received a combined kidney and bone marrow transplant. Both conserved end residues are trimmed from each CDR3.

TRBJ2-1	TRBV4-3	ASSQGTPGTSDNEQF
TRBJ2-2	TRBV9	ASSAVLAGELF
TRBJ1-4	TRBV7-9	ASSLTGEKLF
TRBJ2-1	TRBV5-1	ASSPDAASQNNEQF
TRBJ1-6	TRBV7-2	ASSRYYNSPLH
TRBJ2-7	TRBV10-3	AISDWEGTEQY
TRBJ1-6	TRBV29-1	SARTGTNSPLH
TRBJ1-3	TRBV7-2	ASSLATGGAPNTIY
TRBJ2-4	TRBV11-2	ASSGGGSPTLAKNIQY
TRBJ1-5	TRBV7-2	ASSLVGTGGQPQH
TRBJ2-2	TRBV5-1	ASSLVGGVRGTGELF
TRBJ1-1	TRBV4-3	ASSHVTRGNTEAF
TRBJ2-7	TRBV30	AWSVTSRLEQY
TRBJ1-6	TRBV9	ASSPQINSPLH
TRBJ1-5	TRBV2	ASSEGRGGGNQPQH
TRBJ1-2	TRBV4-3	ASSQLSGDRAYGYT
TRBJ1-5	TRBV6-5	ASSYSSGNQPQH
TRBJ1-2	TRBV5-1	ASAETGGYGYT
TRBJ1-6	TRBV30	AWSTFGVRNSPLH
TRBJ1-2	TRBV6-4	ASSPGTGYGYT
TRBJ2-3	TRBV7-9	ASSPRLTSTDTQY
TRBJ1-1	TRBV4-1	ASSRRQGAGWTEAF
TRBJ1-1	TRBV19	ASLTGLLGPNTEAF
TRBJ2-5	TRBV11-1	ASSLILQGQETQY
TRBJ1-6	TRBV18	ASSELDKSPLH
TRBJ2-7	TRBV6-6	ASSTWGPYEQY
TRBJ1-2	TRBV5-4	ASSSPGQGAYGYT
TRBJ2-3	TRBV10-3	ASNLGLLVSDTQY
TRBJ1-5	TRBV11-2	ASRGGERQPQH
TRBJ2-7	TRBV6-5	AIRGAGGPYEQY
TRBJ2-3	TRBV7-2	ASSGHGGGGNTQY
TRBJ2-1	TRBV23-1	ASSQCRKGAPFMDEQF
TRBJ1-2	TRBV7-6	ASSPWEGSYGYT
TRBJ2-4	TRBV25-1	ASSELKRDRNIQY
TRBJ2-5	TRBV5-1	ASSLGQGFQETQY
TRBJ2-5	TRBV7-7	ASSLGVGGETQY
TRBJ2-1	TRBV18	ASLPGPDRGFGREQF
TRBJ1-4	TRBV6-6	ASSYSWGTARGMVF
TRBJ2-5	TRBV19	ASMEASSGSNRGVN
TRBJ2-1	TRBV27	ASSLSSGGYNEQF
TRBJ2-5	TRBV18	ASSPRGRAGGVETQY